This T cell receptor beta chain was observed in a study of T cell repertoires in cytomegalovirus infection. Looking at the study overall: CMV infection together with matching HLA type was indicated by public TCR beta signatures.

TCRdb re-called the reads with MiXCR, one entry per CDR3 protein. The profile shows about 570,000 distinct CDR3 sequences, 35% to 50% of them singletons. This clonotype appeared a few times. The antigen remains undetermined. Trimming pared 0 bases from V and 7 bases from J, leaving 15 bases between. CDR3 length: 15 amino acids. The germline V gene has CDR1 MGHRA and CDR2 YSYEKL. The V call is TRBV4-1, the J call TRBJ1-2; D call uncertain. This clonotype was sampled from a human donor in good health (CMV status not recorded). Some clones in this sample may be carry-over from other donors' samples. The sequenced sample was cultured PBMCs, obtained from culture after CMV antigen stimulation. The CDR3, as DNA: TGCGCCAGCAGCCAAGAAATGGGCAGTCTCTCTGGCTACACCTTC. Its protein is CASSQEMGSLSGYTF.